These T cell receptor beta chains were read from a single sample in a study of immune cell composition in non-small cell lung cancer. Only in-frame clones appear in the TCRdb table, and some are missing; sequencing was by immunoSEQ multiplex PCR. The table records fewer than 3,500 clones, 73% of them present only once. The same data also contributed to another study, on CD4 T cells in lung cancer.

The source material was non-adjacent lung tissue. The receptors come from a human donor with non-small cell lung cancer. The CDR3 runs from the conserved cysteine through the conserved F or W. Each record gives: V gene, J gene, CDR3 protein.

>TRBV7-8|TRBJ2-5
CASSSSSGGAQETQYF
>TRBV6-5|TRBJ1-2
CASRDTGFYGYTF
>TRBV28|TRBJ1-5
CAGSGQGAYQPQHF
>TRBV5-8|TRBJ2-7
CASAGEKIYEQYF
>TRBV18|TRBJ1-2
CASSPPGVANYGYTF
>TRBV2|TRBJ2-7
CASSADGKYEQYF
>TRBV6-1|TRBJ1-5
CASSEGAVLVDQPQHF
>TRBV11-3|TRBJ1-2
CASSLDQVTGLHGYTF
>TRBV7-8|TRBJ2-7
CASSLGLANEQYF
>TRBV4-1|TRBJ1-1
CASSLGTGVGDTEAFF
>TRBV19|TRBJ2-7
CASSINHKEDEQYF
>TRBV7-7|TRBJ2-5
CASSAGRSGGDQYF
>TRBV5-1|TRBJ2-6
CASEFGQPTSGANVLTF
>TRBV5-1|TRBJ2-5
CASSLGTTTQPETQYF
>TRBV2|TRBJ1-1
CASDRTNEAFF
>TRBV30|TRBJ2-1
CAWRTSGSYNEQFF
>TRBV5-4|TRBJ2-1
CASSTGQAYNEQFF
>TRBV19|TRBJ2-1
CASGGQAYNEQFF
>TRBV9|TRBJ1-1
CASSVDQDTEAFF
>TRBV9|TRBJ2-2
CASSDITGELFF
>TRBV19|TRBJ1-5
CASSQGQHSNQPQHF
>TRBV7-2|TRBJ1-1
CASRETGEPKAFF
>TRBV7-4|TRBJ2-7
CASSLTVTNGNEQYF
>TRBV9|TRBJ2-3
CASSARDSTDTQYF
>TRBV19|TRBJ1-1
CASTDGRESMNTEAFF
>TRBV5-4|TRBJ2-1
CASSLGDRGYNNEQFF
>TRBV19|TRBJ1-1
CASSHLSGTRNTEAFF
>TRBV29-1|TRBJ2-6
CSVEEQNRGANVLTF
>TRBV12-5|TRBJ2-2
CASGLVGGAHGELFF
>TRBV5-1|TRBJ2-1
CASSQGAGRNEQFF
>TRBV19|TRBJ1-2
CASSISRDYGYTF
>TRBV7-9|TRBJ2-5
CASSLVSVLETQYF
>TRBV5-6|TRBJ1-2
CASSLTGSLGYTF
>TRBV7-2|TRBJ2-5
CASSLGRGYETQYF
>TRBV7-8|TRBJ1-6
CASSFETGYNSPLHF
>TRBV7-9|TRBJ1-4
CASSLERGTNEKLFF
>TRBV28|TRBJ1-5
CASRKMTGVDQPQHF
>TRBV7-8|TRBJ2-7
CASSLEGGGAYEQYF
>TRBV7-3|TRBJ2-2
CASSLITGMNTGELFF
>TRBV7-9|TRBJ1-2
CASSPDIGRYTF
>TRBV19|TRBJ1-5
CASSPQDRAYSNQPQHF
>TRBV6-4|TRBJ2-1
CASSEDGGGSNEQFF
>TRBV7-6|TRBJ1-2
CASSYSGGDLNGYTF
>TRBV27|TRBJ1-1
CASRTGGRDTEAFF
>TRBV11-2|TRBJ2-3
CASSFTSGLSSTDTQYF
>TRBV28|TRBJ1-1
CASSPGQYMNTEAFF
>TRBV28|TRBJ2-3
CASSFVAGTDTQYF
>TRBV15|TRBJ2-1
CATSTLSSYNEQFF
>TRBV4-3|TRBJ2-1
CASSQEGLAEGEQFF
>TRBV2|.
CASTSGSYEQYF